This is a list of T cell receptor beta chains from one sample in a study of CD8+CD57+ T cells in acquired aplastic anemia. MiXCR, run by TCRdb on the reads, gives a single entry per CDR3 protein. The sample consists of approximately 170,000 distinct CDR3 sequences, roughly 56% of them appearing once. Sequenced material: sorted CD4+, CD8+, or CD8+CD57+ T cells (not recorded which) from PBMCs. The origin of the receptors is a human donor in good health, serving as a control. Both conserved end residues are part of each CDR3. The D gene is left open where the match is weak. Clone size is shown for a subset of rows, as once, few, many or a class of expanded clone.

j_gene	v_gene	d_gene	abundance	CDR3nt	CDR3aa
TRBJ2-3	TRBV19	TRBD2	-	TGTGCCAGTAGTATGGGGACTAGCGGGTTGCATACGCAGTATTTT	CASSMGTSGLHTQYF
TRBJ2-3	TRBV20-1	TRBD2	few	TGCAGTGCTAGAGGACTAGCGGGAGGGAGCACAGATACGCAGTATTTT	CSARGLAGGSTDTQYF
TRBJ1-1	TRBV19	-	-	TGTGCCAGTAGTCCCGTAGGGTGGACTGAAGCTTTCTTT	CASSPVGWTEAFF
TRBJ2-5	TRBV24-1	TRBD1	-	TGTGCCACCAGTGGCCACGGGACAGGCGAAGAGACCCAGTACTTC	CATSGHGTGEETQYF
TRBJ1-2	TRBV15	TRBD1	many	TGTGCCACCAGCAGAGAACAGGGGATGGTTGGCTACACCTTC	CATSREQGMVGYTF
TRBJ2-7	TRBV7-9	-	-	TGTGCCAGCAGCTTAAAGTTCTCAGGGCACAACGAGCAGTACTTC	CASSLKFSGHNEQYF
TRBJ2-1	TRBV24-1	TRBD1	few	TGTGCCACCAGTGATGGGACAGGGCCCTACAATGAGCAGTTCTTC	CATSDGTGPYNEQFF
TRBJ1-2	TRBV5-1	-	once	TGCGCCAGCAGCCCCGCGCAGGGGACCTATGGCTACACCTTC	CASSPAQGTYGYTF
TRBJ1-1	TRBV18	TRBD1	-	TGTGCCAGCTCGCCTACAGGGGGCAGGACTGAAGCTTTCTTT	CASSPTGGRTEAFF
TRBJ2-2	TRBV11-3	-	-	TGTGCCAGCAGCCAAAGTGGCAGGACCGGGGAGCTGTTTTTT	CASSQSGRTGELFF
TRBJ2-7	TRBV24-1	-	-	TGTGTCACCAGTGACACAGTTAGCGGTAACGAGCAGTACTTC	CVTSDTVSGNEQYF
TRBJ1-2	TRBV6-1	-	-	TGTGCCAGCAGTGCCAATGGAGGACTAGGCTACACCTTC	CASSANGGLGYTF
TRBJ1-1	TRBV20-1	-	-	TGCAGTGCTAGAGAATCGGGGTTTGAAGCTTTCTTT	CSARESGFEAFF
TRBJ1-5	TRBV7-2	TRBD1	once	TGTGCCAGCAGCTTACCGGGACAGGGGGCCGCTACCCAGCATTTT	CASSLPGQGAATQHF
TRBJ1-2	TRBV18	TRBD1	-	TGTGCCAGCTCACCATCGTCAGGGGGCAACTATGGCTACACCTTC	CASSPSSGGNYGYTF
TRBJ2-7	TRBV29-1	TRBD1	-	TGCAGCGTGATGGACAGGACTGACTACGAGCAGTACTTC	CSVMDRTDYEQYF
TRBJ1-1	TRBV6-2/TRBV6-3	-	many	TGTGCCAGCAGCCACCGGACCGGGGGAATGAACACTGAAGCTTTCTTT	CASSHRTGGMNTEAFF
TRBJ2-1	TRBV7-9	TRBD2	many	TGTGCCAGCAGCCCACGAGGGGGTAGCGGGGGGGCCTCACGTTTCAATGAGCAGTTCTTC	CASSPRGGSGGASRFNEQFF
TRBJ2-1	TRBV2	TRBD2	once	TGTGCCAGCAGGGGACTACGCAATGGGCAGTTCTTC	CASRGLRNGQFF
TRBJ1-2	TRBV5-1	-	many	TGCGCCAGCAGCTTGGGGGATACAGTAGGCTATGGCTACACCTTC	CASSLGDTVGYGYTF
TRBJ2-7	TRBV7-9	-	-	TGTGCCAGCAGCTCCCTCTCACGTGAGCAGTACTTC	CASSSLSREQYF
TRBJ2-7	TRBV20-1	-	-	TGCAGTGCTAGACTGGGCGCTTGGGAGCAGTACTTC	CSARLGAWEQYF
TRBJ1-6	TRBV28	TRBD1	few	TGTGCCAGCAGGGGGACAGGTAATTCACCCCTCCACTTT	CASRGTGNSPLHF
TRBJ1-6	TRBV7-8	-	-	TGTGCCAGCTCACAAACCCTCCACTTT	CASSQTLHF
TRBJ1-2	TRBV2	-	-	TGTGCCAATGAGGCAACTAGTTACTACACCTTC	CANEATSYYTF
TRBJ1-6	TRBV6-5	-	many	TGTGCCAGCAGTTACTCGATCAGGGAGTGGAATTCACCCCTCCACTTT	CASSYSIREWNSPLHF
TRBJ1-1	TRBV7-6	TRBD1	-	TGTGCCAGCAGCTTAGCTGGCAGGGGGCTTCGAAACACTGAAGCTTTCTTT	CASSLAGRGLRNTEAFF
TRBJ2-1	TRBV6-4	-	-	TGTGCCAGCAGTGACTCCGGGGGCGGGGATGAGCAGTTCTTC	CASSDSGGGDEQFF
TRBJ1-1	TRBV25-1	-	-	TGTGCCAGCAGACAATCCGGGACAAACACTGAAGCTTTCTTT	CASRQSGTNTEAFF
TRBJ2-7	TRBV20-1	-	-	TGCAGTGCTAGAGGCCAAGATGGGCGCTACGAGCAGTACTTC	CSARGQDGRYEQYF
TRBJ2-7	TRBV24-1	-	-	TGTGCCACCAGTGATCGATCAGGGCTGAACTCCTACGAGCAGTACTTC	CATSDRSGLNSYEQYF
TRBJ1-5	TRBV15	-	many	TGTGCCACCAGCAGAGATAGTTTAACTAGCAATCAGCCCCAGCATTTT	CATSRDSLTSNQPQHF
TRBJ2-5	TRBV12-3/TRBV12-4	TRBD2	many	TGTGCCAGCACCTTGGGAGGGATCCAAGAGACCCAGTACTTC	CASTLGGIQETQYF
TRBJ1-2	TRBV7-2	-	many	TGTGCCAGCAGCCCGAGCTATGGCTACACCTTC	CASSPSYGYTF
TRBJ2-5	TRBV7-9	TRBD2	-	TGTGCCAGCTCCGGGACTAGACCGGAGACCCAGTACTTC	CASSGTRPETQYF